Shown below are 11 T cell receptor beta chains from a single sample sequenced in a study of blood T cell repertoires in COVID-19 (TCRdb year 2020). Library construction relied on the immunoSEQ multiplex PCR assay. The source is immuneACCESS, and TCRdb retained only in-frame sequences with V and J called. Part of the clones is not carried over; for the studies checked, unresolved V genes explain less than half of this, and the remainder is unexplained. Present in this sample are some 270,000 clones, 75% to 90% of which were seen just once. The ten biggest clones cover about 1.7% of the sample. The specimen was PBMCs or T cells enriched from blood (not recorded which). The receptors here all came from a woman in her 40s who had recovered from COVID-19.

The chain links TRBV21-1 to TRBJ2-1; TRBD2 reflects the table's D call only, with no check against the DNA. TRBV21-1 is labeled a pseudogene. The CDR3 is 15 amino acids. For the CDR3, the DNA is TGTGCCAGCAGCAAAACCTTCGGGCTAGCAGGTGAGCAGTTCTTC. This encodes CASSKTFGLAGEQFF.

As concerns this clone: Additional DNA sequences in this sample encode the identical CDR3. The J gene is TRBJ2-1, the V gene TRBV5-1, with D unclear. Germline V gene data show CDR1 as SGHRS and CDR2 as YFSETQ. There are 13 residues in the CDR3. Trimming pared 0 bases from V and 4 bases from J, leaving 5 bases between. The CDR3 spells CASSLGQYNEQFF. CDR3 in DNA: TGCGCCAGCAGCTTGGGGCAGTACAATGAGCAGTTCTTC.

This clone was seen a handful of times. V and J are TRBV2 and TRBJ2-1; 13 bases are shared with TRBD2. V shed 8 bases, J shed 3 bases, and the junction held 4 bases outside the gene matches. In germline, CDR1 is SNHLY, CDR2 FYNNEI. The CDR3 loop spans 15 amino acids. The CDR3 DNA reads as TGTGCCAGCGGACGACTAGCGGGAGGCTACAATGAGCAGTTCTTC. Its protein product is CASGRLAGGYNEQFF. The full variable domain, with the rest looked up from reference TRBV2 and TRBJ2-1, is EPEVTQTPSHQVTQMGQEVILRCVPISNHLYFYWYRQILGQKVEFLVSFYNNEISEKSEIFDDQFSVERPDGSNFTLKIRSTKLEDSAMYFCASGRLAGGYNEQFFGPGTRLTVL.

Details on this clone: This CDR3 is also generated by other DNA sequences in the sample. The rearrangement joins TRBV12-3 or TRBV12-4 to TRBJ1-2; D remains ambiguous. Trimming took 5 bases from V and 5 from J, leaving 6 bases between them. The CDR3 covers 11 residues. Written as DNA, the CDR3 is TGTGCCAGCAGTCCCGGGTATGGCTACACCTTC. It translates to CASSPGYGYTF.

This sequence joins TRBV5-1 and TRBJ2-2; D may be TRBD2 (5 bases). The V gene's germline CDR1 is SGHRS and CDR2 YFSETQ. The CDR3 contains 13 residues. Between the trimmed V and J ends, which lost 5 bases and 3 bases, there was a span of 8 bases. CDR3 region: CASSTGDTGELFF. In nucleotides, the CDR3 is TGCGCCAGCAGTACCGGGGACACCGGGGAGCTGTTTTTT. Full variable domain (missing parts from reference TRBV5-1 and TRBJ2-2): KAGVTQTPRYLIKTRGQQVTLSCSPISGHRSVSWYQQTPGQGLQFLFEYFSETQRNKGNFPGRFSGRQFSNSRSEMNVSTLELGDSALYLCASSTGDTGELFFGEGSRLTVL.

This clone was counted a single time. The CDR3 DNA reads TGTGCCAGCAGCCGAGTGGGAGTCAATGGCTACACCTTC. Translating gives CASSRVGVNGYTF. The V and J genes are TRBV14 and TRBJ1-2; no reliable D call. V lost 4 bases to trimming and J lost 6 bases, with 12 bases between them. The CDR3 covers 13 residues. CDR1 is SGHDN, CDR2 FVKESK, per germline.

CDR3 in DNA: TGTGCCAGCAGCCAACGCGGACAGGACTATGGCTACACCTTC. Translating it yields CASSQRGQDYGYTF. The chain couples TRBV3-1 (or the pseudogene TRBV3-2) to TRBJ1-2; 7 bases are a match to TRBD1. This CDR3 is built from 14 residues. The germline V gene encodes CDR1 LGHDT and CDR2 YNNKEL (reference sequence). The V segment lost 2 bases and the J segment 3 bases; nucleotides outside the gene matches: 3.

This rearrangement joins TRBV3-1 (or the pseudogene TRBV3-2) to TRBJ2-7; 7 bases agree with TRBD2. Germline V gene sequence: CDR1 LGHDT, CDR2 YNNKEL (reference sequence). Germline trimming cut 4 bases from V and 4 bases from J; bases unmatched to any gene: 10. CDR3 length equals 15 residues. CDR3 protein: CASSPLLAALYEQYF. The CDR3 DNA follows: TGTGCCAGCAGCCCCCTGCTAGCGGCACTGTACGAGCAGTACTTC.

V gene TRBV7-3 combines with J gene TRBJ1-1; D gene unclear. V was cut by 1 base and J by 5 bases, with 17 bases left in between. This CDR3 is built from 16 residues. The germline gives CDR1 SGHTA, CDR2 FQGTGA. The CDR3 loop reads CASSLRAQWGGTEAFF. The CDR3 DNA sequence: TGTGCCAGCAGCTTAAGAGCTCAGTGGGGAGGGACTGAAGCTTTCTTT.

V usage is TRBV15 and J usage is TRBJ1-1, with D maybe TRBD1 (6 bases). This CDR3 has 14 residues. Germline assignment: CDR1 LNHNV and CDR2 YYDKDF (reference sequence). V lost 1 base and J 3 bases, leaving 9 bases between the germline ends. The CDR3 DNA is TGTGCCACCAGCAGAGTCTCAGGGGACACTGAAGCTTTCTTT. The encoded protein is CATSRVSGDTEAFF.

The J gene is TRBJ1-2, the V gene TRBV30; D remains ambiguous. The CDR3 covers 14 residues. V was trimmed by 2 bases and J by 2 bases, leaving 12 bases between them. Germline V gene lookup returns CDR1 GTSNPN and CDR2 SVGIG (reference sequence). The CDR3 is CAWSYEYKNYGYTF. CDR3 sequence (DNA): TGTGCCTGGAGTTACGAGTATAAAAACTATGGCTACACCTTC.